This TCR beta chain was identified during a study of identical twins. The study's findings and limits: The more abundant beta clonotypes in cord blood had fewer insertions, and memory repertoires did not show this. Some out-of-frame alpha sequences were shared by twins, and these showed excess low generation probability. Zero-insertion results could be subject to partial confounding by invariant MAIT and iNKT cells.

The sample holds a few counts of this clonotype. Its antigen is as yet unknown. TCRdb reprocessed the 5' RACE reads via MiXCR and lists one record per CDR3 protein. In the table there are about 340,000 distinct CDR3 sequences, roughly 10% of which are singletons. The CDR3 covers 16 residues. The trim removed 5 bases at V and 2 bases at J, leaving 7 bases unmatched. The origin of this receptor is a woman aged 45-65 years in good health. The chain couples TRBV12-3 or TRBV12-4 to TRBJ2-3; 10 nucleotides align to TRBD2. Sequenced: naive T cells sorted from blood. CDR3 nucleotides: TGTGCCAGCAGTGCCCCGCTAGCGGGAGACACAGATACGCAGTATTTT. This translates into CASSAPLAGDTDTQYF.